The present entry profiles one T cell receptor (beta chain) with its context. As handled by the study authors: Estimates of nucleated cell counts were drawn from the amplification of reference gene primers. Assay used: immunoSEQ multiplex PCR; TCRdb lists only in-frame clones, some missing. D and trimming come from the DNA, and the V and J calls and clone size come from that table. This sample yields about 170,000 clones, of which around 82% are seen a single time; 3.6% belongs to the top ten. This record belongs to a study of blood T cell repertoires in COVID-19. About the research overall: Researchers got acute and convalescent COVID-19 samples from the United States, Italy and Spain.

Those who participated ranged in age from 18 to 89 years and resided in about two dozen US areas. Assignment of participants to cohorts was predicated upon participant-reported clinical history. Source material: PBMCs or T cells enriched from blood (not recorded which). The receptor comes from a woman between 50 and 59 years old in a cohort exposed to, infected with or recovered from COVID-19 (not recorded which).

This CDR3 is CASSLSASGASYEQYF. As DNA, the CDR3 is TGTGCCAGCAGTTTATCGGCTAGCGGGGCCTCCTACGAGCAGTACTTC. This chain joins TRBV27 and TRBJ2-7, with 9 bases aligning to TRBD2. There are 16 residues in the CDR3. After removal of 0 bases from V and 0 bases from J, the junction contained 3 bases not matched to a gene. Germline assignment: CDR1 MNHEY and CDR2 SMNVEV (reference sequence).